This section outlines one TCR beta chain sequence together with its context. Its antigen remains unknown. This record comes from a study of blood T cells in healthy people across ages. Study-wide findings and caveats: It was held that the diversity estimates obtained from one million T cells were underestimates.

Extractions gave at least 5.5 micrograms of total RNA per sample. Alongside a J-beta primer mix, a sample-barcoded 5' primer served in a second PCR lasting roughly 7 to 12 cycles. TCRdb re-called the 5' RACE reads through MiXCR, storing one row per CDR3 protein. Among some 1,500,000 distinct CDR3 sequences listed, around 40% were seen once. This receptor was identified in a woman aged 18-35 years in good health. The sample was blood.

Here the CDR3 DNA reads TGTGCCAGCAGCGCCCGTAGGGGAACCTACAATGAGCAGTTCTTC. Protein: CASSARRGTYNEQFF. V is TRBV9 and J is TRBJ2-1, with D possibly being TRBD1 (5 bases). This CDR3 comprises 15 residues. Trimming removed 3 bases from V and 2 bases from J, with 12 bases in between. Germline assignment: CDR1 SGDLS and CDR2 YYNGEE. The full variable domain, completed using reference TRBV9 and TRBJ2-1, is DSGVTQTPKHLITATGQRVTLRCSPRSGDLSVYWYQQSLDQGLQFLIQYYNGEERAKGNILERFSAQQFPDLHSELNLSSLELGDSALYFCASSARRGTYNEQFFGPGTRLTVL.